This TCR beta chain comes out of a study of blood T cell repertoires in COVID-19. The overall study: Samples came from the United States, Italy and Spain, spanning acute and convalescent COVID-19.

The assay was immunoSEQ multiplex PCR, and TCRdb's table has in-frame clones only and misses some. The repertoire holds more than 95,000 clones, with about 88% as singletons. The CDR3 is 15 residues long. Germline V gene sequence: CDR1 SNHLY, CDR2 FYNNEI. The V gene end was trimmed by 6 bases and the J gene end by 5 bases; junction bases not matched to a gene: 8. This rearrangement joins TRBV2 to TRBJ2-1; 9 bases match TRBD1. The sequence came from a woman at least 80 years old with acute or convalescent COVID-19. Sequencing was done on a sample of peripheral blood. CDR3 bases: TGTGCCAGCAGGCTGGACAGGGGTGGTAACAATGAGCAGTTCTTC. Translating it yields CASRLDRGGNNEQFF. Combining the CDR3 with reference TRBV2 and TRBJ2-1 gives the whole variable domain EPEVTQTPSHQVTQMGQEVILRCVPISNHLYFYWYRQILGQKVEFLVSFYNNEISEKSEIFDDQFSVERPDGSNFTLKIRSTKLEDSAMYFCASRLDRGGNNEQFFGPGTRLTVL.